These 21 T cell receptor beta chains share one sample of origin, sequenced in a study of cytomegalovirus exposure and HLA in healthy donors. The PCR made use of 60 Vbeta and 13 Jbeta primers. Measured with immunoSEQ multiplex PCR; TCRdb has only the in-frame clones, and not every one. The profile shows about 130,000 clones, just under 75% of them singletons. The material sequenced was PBMCs. Every receptor here comes from a man aged 55 to 70 in good health and CMV-seropositive.

The chain is built from TRBV2 and TRBJ1-2; D unclear. This CDR3 comprises 13 residues. The V and J ends lost 3 bases and 4 bases respectively, with 9 bases between them. Germline lookup yields CDR1 SNHLY and CDR2 FYNNEI. CDR3 nucleotides: TGTGCCAGCAGTGACAGTGCCGCCTATGGCTACACCTTC. As protein: CASSDSAAYGYTF. The full variable domain, completed using reference TRBV2 and TRBJ1-2, is EPEVTQTPSHQVTQMGQEVILRCVPISNHLYFYWYRQILGQKVEFLVSFYNNEISEKSEIFDDQFSVERPDGSNFTLKIRSTKLEDSAMYFCASSDSAAYGYTFGSGTRLTVV.

The gene calls are TRBV6-6 and TRBJ2-2; 9 bases line up with TRBD1. Losses at the gene ends were 0 bases for V and 4 bases for J; bases not matched to a gene: 3. The length of the CDR3 is 16 residues. Germline V gives CDR1 MNHNY, CDR2 SVGAGI (reference sequence). As DNA, the CDR3 is TGTGCCAGCAGTTACTCAACAGGGGGCACCACCGGGGAGCTGTTTTTT. Translation gives CASSYSTGGTTGELFF.

The V call is TRBV11-2, the J call TRBJ2-7; D might be TRBD2 (6 bases). V was shortened by 1 base and J by 6 bases, with 13 bases between the two germline ends. The CDR3 has 14 amino acids. Germline V CDR1 and CDR2: SGHAT, FQNNGV. The CDR3 DNA follows: TGTGCCAGCAGCTTAGTTGGAGGGGTTGCCGAGCAGTACTTC. Translation gives CASSLVGGVAEQYF.

Only one count was recorded for this clone. The V call is TRBV5-1, the J call TRBJ1-4, with 10 bases aligning to TRBD1. V shed 3 bases, J shed 2 bases, and the junction held 7 bases outside the gene matches. CDR1 and CDR2 from the germline V gene are SGHRS and YFSETQ. The CDR3 loop spans 17 amino acids. The CDR3 reads CASSSSGTGVTNEKLFF. The CDR3 DNA follows: TGCGCCAGCAGCTCGTCCGGGACAGGGGTGACTAATGAAAAACTGTTTTTT.

This clone was counted only a few times. CDR3 in amino acids: CATSILRNEQFF. In DNA, the CDR3 is TGTGCCACCAGCATCCTGAGGAATGAGCAGTTCTTC. The chain employs TRBV15 and TRBJ2-1; D uncertain. V was trimmed by 4 bases and J by 7 bases, leaving 8 bases between them. CDR3 length equals 12 residues. Looked up from germline, CDR1 is LNHNV and CDR2 is YYDKDF (reference sequence).

V is TRBV5-5 and J is TRBJ1-6; no clear D gene. The V gene lost 4 bases and the J gene lost 14 bases, with 16 bases spanning the gap. The CDR3 has 13 residues. The germline V gene has CDR1 SGHKS and CDR2 YYEKEE (reference sequence). The CDR3 region has the DNA TGTGCCAGCAGCAGCGACTGGCTTCAGACCCTCCACTTT. Protein product: CASSSDWLQTLHF. The full variable domain, rest sourced from reference TRBV5-5 and TRBJ1-6, is DAGVTQSPTHLIKTRGQQVTLRCSPISGHKSVSWYQQVLGQGPQFIFQYYEKEERGRGNFPDRFSARQFPNYSSELNVNALLLGDSALYLCASSSDWLQTLHFGNGTRLTVT.

This clone was seen repeatedly, ten times or more. V and J are TRBV29-1 and TRBJ1-5; D is uncertain. Between the trimmed V and J ends, which lost 5 bases and 2 bases, there was a span of 7 bases. The CDR3 extends over 12 amino acids. The germline gives CDR1 SQVTM, CDR2 ANQGSEA. The CDR3 here is CSVRDGNQPQHF. CDR3 DNA: TGCAGCGTTCGGGATGGCAATCAGCCCCAGCATTTT.

A few counts support this clone. The V call is TRBV27, the J call TRBJ2-1, with D perhaps TRBD1 (5 bases). This CDR3 is built from 14 residues. Germline lookup yields CDR1 MNHEY and CDR2 SMNVEV (reference sequence). V was pared by 2 bases and J by 7 bases, with 12 bases between. The CDR3 DNA is TGTGCCAGCAGTTTACCACAGGTGGGAAATGAGCAGTTCTTC. Translating gives CASSLPQVGNEQFF.

The chain carries TRBV6-5 and TRBJ1-2; TRBD1 matches 9 bases. Trimming removed 5 bases from V and 10 bases from J; junction bases left unmatched: 2. From germline, CDR1 is MNHEY and CDR2 SVGAGI. The CDR3 is 11 amino acids. The CDR3 sequence is CASSGTGIYTF. Here the CDR3 DNA reads TGTGCCAGCAGTGGGACAGGGATCTACACCTTC.

This rearrangement joins TRBV4-1 to TRBJ2-5; TRBD2 matches at 12 bases. The length of the CDR3 is 16 residues. V lost 2 bases to trimming and J lost 5 bases; unmatched junction nucleotides: 6. Germline V gives CDR1 MGHRA, CDR2 YSYEKL. CDR3 sequence: CASSQPSGGAGETQYF. As DNA, the CDR3 is TGCGCCAGCAGCCAACCTAGCGGGGGGGCCGGGGAGACCCAGTACTTC.

The V call is TRBV9, the J call TRBJ2-7, with 8 nucleotides matching TRBD1. This CDR3 contains 14 residues. With V trimmed by 6 bases and J by 2 bases, 7 bases remained unmatched. Germline V CDR1 and CDR2: SGDLS, YYNGEE. This chain's CDR3 is CASTTGGEPYEQYF. Written as DNA, the CDR3 is TGTGCCAGCACAACAGGGGGTGAACCCTACGAGCAGTACTTC.

The chain combines TRBV14 with TRBJ2-2; TRBD1 agrees at 8 bases. Germline V gene data show CDR1 as SGHDN and CDR2 as FVKESK. V gave up 1 base and J gave up 7 bases; unmatched junction bases: 2. The CDR3 extends over 14 amino acids. CDR3 bases: TGTGCCAGCAGCCAAGCAGGGGGCGGCGGGGAGCTGTTTTTT. Residues: CASSQAGGGGELFF.

The CDR3 here is CATSRSSGWGKNVLTF. CDR3 in DNA: TGTGCCACCAGCAGAAGTTCAGGGTGGGGAAAAAACGTCCTGACTTTC. The rearrangement joins TRBV15 to TRBJ2-6, with a possible D match to TRBD1 (5 bases). V gave up 2 bases and J gave up 10 bases, with 18 bases separating them. Germline V gives CDR1 LNHNV, CDR2 YYDKDF (reference sequence). CDR3 length: 16 amino acids.

This clone was counted a single time. The V gene is TRBV30, the J gene TRBJ2-2; TRBD2 matches 8 bases. In germline, CDR1 is GTSNPN, CDR2 SVGIG (reference sequence). Trimming removed 2 bases from V and 5 bases from J; junction bases left unmatched: 10. The CDR3 is 16 amino acids. DNA for the CDR3: TGTGCCTGGAGTCCCACTACGGGGGGGCCTACCGGGGAGCTGTTTTTT. Translating it yields CAWSPTTGGPTGELFF. The full variable domain, completed using reference TRBV30 and TRBJ2-2, is SQTIHQWPATLVQPVGSPLSLECTVEGTSNPNLYWYRQAAGRGLQLLFYSVGIGQISSEVPQNLSASRPQDRQFILSSKKLLLSDSGFYLCAWSPTTGGPTGELFFGEGSRLTVL.

The chain combines TRBV5-1 with TRBJ1-2; TRBD1 might be the D (6 bases). The length of the CDR3 is 15 residues. The germline gives CDR1 SGHRS, CDR2 YFSETQ. The ends were cut back, 0 bases at V and 5 bases at J, with 14 bases in the middle. The CDR3 sequence: CASSLEGEMTYGYTF. The CDR3 region has the DNA TGCGCCAGCAGCTTGGAGGGGGAAATGACTTATGGCTACACCTTC. Supplemented by reference TRBV5-1 and TRBJ1-2, the full variable domain reads KAGVTQTPRYLIKTRGQQVTLSCSPISGHRSVSWYQQTPGQGLQFLFEYFSETQRNKGNFPGRFSGRQFSNSRSEMNVSTLELGDSALYLCASSLEGEMTYGYTFGSGTRLTVV.

The V call is TRBV10-1, the J call TRBJ2-1; 10 bases match TRBD1. Germline CDR1 WNHNN, CDR2 SYGVQD (reference sequence). V lost 2 bases and J lost 7; bases outside the gene matches: 8. The CDR3 consists of 16 residues. The CDR3 is CASSETKGQGRNEQFF. The DNA for the CDR3 is TGCGCCAGCAGTGAGACCAAGGGACAGGGGAGGAATGAGCAGTTCTTC.

The V and J genes are TRBV5-4 and TRBJ1-2; 9 positions match TRBD1. CDR3 length: 15 residues. Germline CDR1 SGHNT, CDR2 YYREEE (reference sequence). V dropped 1 base and J dropped 1; count of bases not matched to a gene: 2. Here the CDR3 DNA reads TGTGCCAGCAGCTTGCCGACAGGGGGTAACTATGGCTACACCTTC. Translated: CASSLPTGGNYGYTF.

The V and J genes are TRBV2 and TRBJ1-6; TRBD1 might be the D (5 bases). V was pared by 11 bases and J by 6 bases, with 17 bases between. The length of the CDR3 is 14 residues. Per germline, CDR1 SNHLY and CDR2 FYNNEI. This CDR3 reads CALRLGLANSPLHF. CDR3 DNA sequence: TGTGCCCTCAGATTGGGGCTGGCTAATTCACCCCTCCACTTT.

This chain links TRBV9 with TRBJ2-2; 8 nucleotides agree with TRBD1. Germline V gene sequence: CDR1 SGDLS, CDR2 YYNGEE. V lost 1 base to trimming and J lost 5 bases; unmatched junction nucleotides: 10. There are 17 residues in the CDR3. CDR3 coding DNA: TGTGCCAGCAGCGTAACCACTTTTCGGACAGGGACCGGGGAGCTGTTTTTT. Its protein is CASSVTTFRTGTGELFF.

The V gene is TRBV5-1, the J gene TRBJ2-5; 7 bases line up with TRBD1. V trimming: 4 bases; J trimming: 3 bases; junction bases outside the gene matches: 3. From germline, CDR1 is SGHRS and CDR2 YFSETQ. The CDR3 is made up of 13 amino acids. CDR3 region: CASSTGQKETQYF. CDR3 DNA sequence: TGCGCCAGCAGCACGGGACAGAAAGAGACCCAGTACTTC.

The chain carries TRBV2 and TRBJ1-2, with D perhaps TRBD1 (6 bases). The germline V gene has CDR1 SNHLY and CDR2 FYNNEI. The CDR3 contains 15 residues. V lost 7 bases, J lost 0 bases, and 15 bases lay in between. The CDR3 loop is CASTSDRYANYGYTF. In DNA, the CDR3 is TGTGCCAGCACATCGGACAGATATGCTAACTATGGCTACACCTTC.